This T cell receptor beta chain was observed in a study of graft-versus-host responses after intestinal transplantation. Across the whole study: All of the recipients had induction that used anti-thymocyte globulin, then tacrolimus and steroids for around three years.

In regard to this clone: What it recognizes is unknown.

Points from the study as a whole: Graft-donor T cell macrochimerism in patients accompanied high graft-versus-host to host-versus-graft clonal ratios in allografts. Among recipient marrow samples, GvH clones were found; some appeared first in ileum or blood.

The CDR3 is 13 amino acids. Germline CDR1 reads MNHEY; CDR2 reads SVGAGI. The J segment lost 5 bases and the V segment lost 5 bases, leaving 4 bases of the junction unmatched. Only in-frame clones appear in the TCRdb table, and some are missing; sequencing was by immunoSEQ multiplex PCR. This table has about 88,000 clones, approximately 90% appearing once. The sequence was collected from a human donor who was the organ donor for an intestinal transplant. The starting material was unstimulated CD4+ T cells sorted from spleen or lymph node cells, obtained before transplant. The chain carries TRBV6-5 and TRBJ2-3; 7 positions match TRBD2. CDR3 amino acids: CASSAAGEDTQYF. CDR3 coding DNA: TGTGCCAGCAGTGCGGCGGGGGAAGATACGCAGTATTTT.